This T cell receptor beta chain came from a study of T-cell memory formation after mild COVID-19. One entry per CDR3 protein, called by TCRdb with MiXCR from the 5' RACE reads. The data hold fewer than 350,000 distinct CDR3 sequences, with around 8% observed a single time. In germline, CDR1 is LGHNT, CDR2 FRNRAP. With V trimmed by 0 bases and J by 4 bases, 6 bases remained unmatched. The CDR3 totals 17 residues. This clonotype was found a few times. The sample was PBMCs or a T cell subset sorted from them (not recorded which). V usage is TRBV12-5 and J usage is TRBJ2-2; TRBD1 matches 9 bases. The TCR comes from a man aged 18-30 years who had mild COVID-19 (a few samples of this study predate the infection). Cell type and time point are not known. This CDR3 is CASGLVQGARGTGELFF. The DNA for the CDR3 is TGTGCTAGTGGTTTGGTACAGGGGGCTCGAGGCACCGGGGAGCTGTTTTTT.